This passage covers 8 T cell receptor beta chains from one sample sequenced in a study of shared clonotypes between healthy human individuals. TCRdb's copy holds only in-frame clones and misses some; the assay was immunoSEQ multiplex PCR. The sample holds approximately 1.1 million clones, around three quarters seen once. The sample was memory CD4+ T cells from PBMCs. Subset here: CD45RA-negative fraction. These receptors were collected from a man in his late teens or twenties in good health. Some clones in this sample may be carry-over from other donors' samples.

This sequence joins TRBV18 and TRBJ2-7; the D gene is possibly TRBD2 (7 bases). Germline CDR1 and CDR2: KGHSH and LQKENI. V was trimmed by 8 bases and J by 5 bases, leaving 16 bases between them. The CDR3 sequence is 13 residues long. The CDR3 sequence: CASAEGGANEQYF. As DNA, the CDR3 is TGTGCCAGCGCGGAGGGGGGGGCGAACGAGCAGTACTTC.

The V gene is TRBV7-2, the J gene TRBJ1-2; 7 bases are a match to TRBD1. The CDR3 has 13 amino acids. Trimming cost V 4 bases and J 8 bases; bases outside gene matches: 7. CDR1 and CDR2 (germline): SGHTA, FQGNSA. For the CDR3, the DNA is TGTGCCAGCAGCTCACAGGGGACGGGGGGCTACACCTTC. Residues: CASSSQGTGGYTF.

V gene TRBV5-1 combines with J gene TRBJ2-7; 9 nucleotides match TRBD1. V shed 5 bases and J 5 bases; nucleotides not matched to a gene: 11. Germline V gene lookup returns CDR1 SGHRS and CDR2 YFSETQ. CDR3 length: 15 residues. The CDR3 loop reads CASRETGTGLNEQYF. CDR3 bases: TGCGCCAGCAGGGAAACCGGGACAGGGTTAAACGAGCAGTACTTC.

As concerns this clone: Other DNA variants within this sample encode the same CDR3. Here the CDR3 reads CASSSGVRETQYF. The CDR3 DNA sequence: TGTGCCAGCAGTTCAGGGGTTCGAGAGACCCAGTACTTC. The rearrangement links TRBV27 to TRBJ2-5; perhaps TRBD1 as D (6 bases). The V and J ends lost 4 bases and 4 bases respectively, with 10 bases between them. Germline assignment: CDR1 MNHEY and CDR2 SMNVEV (reference sequence). The CDR3 has 13 amino acids.

This chain uses TRBV2 with TRBJ1-5; tentatively, D is TRBD1 (5 bases). Germline assignment: CDR1 SNHLY and CDR2 FYNNEI. V gave up 6 bases and J gave up 3 bases, with 15 bases separating them. The CDR3 loop spans 15 amino acids. The CDR3 reads CASRPGTADNQPQHF. The CDR3, as DNA: TGTGCCAGCAGGCCGGGGACGGCGGACAATCAGCCCCAGCATTTT.

The genes are TRBV7-2 and TRBJ1-1; D is possibly TRBD1 (6 bases). V was clipped by 5 bases and J by 4 bases, with 11 bases between them. The CDR3 runs to 13 residues. The germline CDR1 and CDR2 sequences are SGHTA and FQGNSA. The CDR3 region is CASSLGHGTEAFF. CDR3 DNA sequence: TGTGCCAGCAGCCTGGGACACGGCACTGAAGCTTTCTTT.

This clone has only a few counts. The J gene is TRBJ1-1, the V gene TRBV27; TRBD1 agrees at 7 bases. The V gene's germline CDR1 is MNHEY and CDR2 SMNVEV (reference sequence). V lost 9 bases, J lost 4 bases, and 8 bases stayed unmatched. The CDR3 consists of 13 residues. In DNA, the CDR3 is TGTGCCAGTAAAGAACAGGGGAGCACTGAAGCTTTCTTT. This codes for CASKEQGSTEAFF.

Regarding this clone: This same CDR3 is encoded by further DNA sequences in the sample. This chain connects TRBV18 to TRBJ2-7, with 9 positions matching TRBD1. The CDR3 length is 14 residues. The V segment lost 3 bases and the J segment 3 bases; nucleotides outside the gene matches: 3. CDR1 and CDR2 (germline): KGHSH, LQKENI. The CDR3 reads CASSPGQGVYEQYF. The CDR3 DNA is TGTGCCAGCTCACCGGGACAGGGCGTCTACGAGCAGTACTTC.